The rows below give T cell receptor beta chains drawn from one sample of a study of T cells after yellow fever vaccination. One entry per CDR3 protein, called by TCRdb with MiXCR from the 5' RACE reads. The top ten clones hold 20% to 25% of a sample with hundreds of thousands of distinct CDR3 sequences, about 4% of them seen once. The sample was PBMCs, taken 5 days after the yellow fever booster vaccination. Source of these receptors: a man between 18 and 29 years old who received the YFV17D yellow fever vaccine. CDR3s include the opening cysteine and the closing phenylalanine or tryptophan. Fields, in order: clone size, J gene, V gene, D gene, CDR3 DNA, CDR3 protein. D genes are given only for firm matches. Clone size appears in some rows only: once, few, many, or a class for an expanded clone.

>many|TRBJ2-4|TRBV20-1|.
TGCAGTGCTAGAGATATGGGACGAGGCCCAAGTAACATTCAGTACTTC
CSARDMGRGPSNIQYF
>few|TRBJ2-4|TRBV6-5|.
TGTGCCAGCAGTTTTACGGGGAACCTAGCCAAAAACATTCAGTACTTC
CASSFTGNLAKNIQYF
>few|TRBJ2-3|TRBV5-1|TRBD1
TGCGCCAGCAGATCACCAGGGGGCGAAGGCACAGATACGCAGTATTTT
CASRSPGGEGTDTQYF
>few|TRBJ2-3|TRBV5-4|.
TGTGCCAGCAGCTTGCCTGGAGGGGGGGGCCGGGGAGATACGCAGTATTTT
CASSLPGGGGRGDTQYF
>.|TRBJ1-2|TRBV5-5|TRBD1
TGTGCCAGCAGTTCCGGGACAGGGAACTATGGCTACACCTTC
CASSSGTGNYGYTF
>few|TRBJ1-3|TRBV11-2|.
TGTGCCAGCAGCTTAGAAGTCGGGGGCGCGAGGGGAAACACCATATATTTT
CASSLEVGGARGNTIYF
>.|TRBJ2-1|TRBV6-6|.
TGTGCCAGCAGTTACCAGGGTTGGGGCGATGAGCAGTTCTTC
CASSYQGWGDEQFF
>few|TRBJ2-5|TRBV23-1|TRBD2
TGCGCCTGGGGGGAGGGCGGGAGCGTGTTGGAGACCCAGTACTTC
CAWGEGGSVLETQYF
>few|TRBJ1-6|TRBV30|.
TGTGCCTGGAGTGTACGGGAGGTTTCACCCCTCCACTTT
CAWSVREVSPLHF
>many|TRBJ1-5|TRBV18|.
TGTGCCAGCTCGCCAAATATGGCCTCAGAGCCCCAGCATTTT
CASSPNMASEPQHF
>few|TRBJ2-3|TRBV10-3|TRBD2
TGTGCCATCAGAACTACCGGGACTAGCGAGGCAGATACGCAGTATTTT
CAIRTTGTSEADTQYF
>few|TRBJ2-5|TRBV4-2|.
TGTGCCAGCAGCCAGCCCCCGGGGGGCAGTGGGGAGACCCAGTACTTC
CASSQPPGGSGETQYF
>many|TRBJ1-2|TRBV20-1|.
TGCAGTGCTGAGTCCATCGGCTACACCTTC
CSAESIGYTF
>many|TRBJ2-6|TRBV27|.
TGTGCCAGCAGTTTGGGACTGTACTCTGGGGCCAACGTCCTGACTTTC
CASSLGLYSGANVLTF
>many|TRBJ2-1|TRBV30|.
TGTGCCTGGAGTTTTCTGAGTTCCGGGAATGAGCAGTTCTTC
CAWSFLSSGNEQFF
>few|TRBJ2-1|TRBV18|.
TGTGCCAGCTCACCACCGCTCCAGGGGCTGGGGGGCAATGAGCAGTTCTTC
CASSPPLQGLGGNEQFF
>many|TRBJ2-3|TRBV12-5|.
TGTGCTAGTGGGCTCCGCCCCCTATTGTCGAACACAGATACGCAGTATTTT
CASGLRPLLSNTDTQYF
>few|TRBJ2-3|TRBV18|.
TGTGCCAGCTCGGGTTCGTTGGTATTGACAGATACGCAGTATTTT
CASSGSLVLTDTQYF
>.|TRBJ1-5|TRBV19|.
TGTGCCACCCGCGACCGCGACCGTTTATATAGCAATCAGCCCCAGCATTTT
CATRDRDRLYSNQPQHF
>.|TRBJ1-3|TRBV25-1|.
TGTGCCAGCAGTGAATCTCACCAGGGTGCGGGAAACACCATATATTTT
CASSESHQGAGNTIYF
>.|TRBJ1-2|TRBV19|.
TGTGCCAGTCAGCCCACGGTGAACTATGGCTACACCTTC
CASQPTVNYGYTF
>.|TRBJ2-2|TRBV7-6|TRBD2
TGTGCCAGCGAGACTAGCGGGGGGGCCTTCTCCGGGGAGCTGTTTTTT
CASETSGGAFSGELFF
>.|TRBJ2-5|TRBV7-2|TRBD2
TGTGCCAGCAGCGCCAATAGCGGGGGGCAAGAGACCCAGTACTTC
CASSANSGGQETQYF
>.|TRBJ1-5|TRBV19|.
TGTGCCAGTAGTAGGTCCCCAGGGCAGCCCCAGCATTTT
CASSRSPGQPQHF
>few|TRBJ1-2|TRBV29-1|.
TGCAGCGTTGAAGGGGAGGACACGCGTTATAATAACTATGGCTACACCTTC
CSVEGEDTRYNNYGYTF
>.|TRBJ2-6|TRBV20-1|.
TGCAGTGCAGGCCGGCAGAGGGGGGCCAACGTCCTGACTTTC
CSAGRQRGANVLTF
>.|TRBJ2-6|TRBV5-1|.
TGCGCCAGCAGCCCCCCGGTGGCGTCTGGGGCCAACGTCCTGACTTTC
CASSPPVASGANVLTF
>few|TRBJ2-3|TRBV6-6|TRBD1
TGTGCCAGCAGTTACCCTCCCGACAGGGGGCTTGATACGCAGTATTTT
CASSYPPDRGLDTQYF
>.|TRBJ2-1|TRBV5-4|.
TGTGCCAGCAGCCGAGGGGATAGGGAGTTAAGTGAGCAGTTCTTC
CASSRGDRELSEQFF
>few|TRBJ1-2|TRBV28|TRBD1
TGTGCCAGCAACCTCCCAGGGACAGGGCTCTATGGCTACACCTTC
CASNLPGTGLYGYTF
>.|TRBJ2-3|TRBV3-1|.
TGTGCCAGCAGCTGGGTTAAGGGCACAGATACGCAGTATTTT
CASSWVKGTDTQYF
>many|TRBJ2-7|TRBV20-1|.
TGCAGTGCCCGACGGGATTCCTACGAGCAGTACTTC
CSARRDSYEQYF
>many|TRBJ2-1|TRBV4-3|.
TGCGCCAGCAGCCAAGGAAGGGGGGGATACAATGAGCAGTTCTTC
CASSQGRGGYNEQFF
>.|TRBJ2-3|TRBV7-2|TRBD2
TGTGCCAGCAGCCCCGGACTAGCGGGGCGGAGTGATACGCAGTATTTT
CASSPGLAGRSDTQYF
>many|TRBJ1-6|TRBV6-5|.
TGTGCCAGCAGAAGTAGACGGAATTATAATTCACCCCTCCACTTT
CASRSRRNYNSPLHF